These 25 T cell receptor beta chains came from one sample sequenced in a study of T cells in Graves' hyperthyroidism and ophthalmopathy. Amplification of TCR beta CDR3 regions used RNA as the template. First-round RT-PCR with HTBI primers amplified the TCR CDR3 region. TCRdb reprocessed the multiplex PCR reads with MiXCR, giving one entry per CDR3 protein. Among more than 300,000 distinct CDR3 sequences, roughly 17% were seen once, and the ten largest hold approximately 35%. The sequencing input was blood. All receptors derive from a woman in her 30s with Graves' hyperthyroidism that later progressed to Graves' ophthalmopathy.

About this clonotype itself: This may stem from a read error, because a much larger clone lies one nucleotide away. V usage is TRBV4-1 and J usage is TRBJ2-5, with D hard to call. The CDR3 is 13 residues long. The germline CDR1 and CDR2 sequences are MGHRA and YSYEKL. DNA for the CDR3: TGCGCCAACAGCCAAGATAGAGGCGAGACCCAGTACTTC. Protein sequence: CANSQDRGETQYF.

This clonotype was seen a few times. The J gene is TRBJ2-7, the V gene TRBV5-1; the D gene is possibly TRBD1 (5 bases). The CDR3 runs to 16 residues. V was clipped by 2 bases and J by 9 bases, with 24 bases between them. Germline V lookup: CDR1 SGHRS, CDR2 YFSETQ. As DNA, the CDR3 is TGCGCCAGCAGCTTTTCAGATGGGGCCTTCCCGGACGGGCAGTACTTC. This translates into CASSFSDGAFPDGQYF.

The rearrangement joins TRBV19 to TRBJ2-5; possibly TRBD1 or TRBD2 for D (5 bases each). The ends were cut back, 7 bases at V and 1 base at J, with 16 bases in the middle. There are 15 residues in the CDR3. CDR1 is LNHDA and CDR2 is SQIVND in the germline V gene (reference sequence). The CDR3 loop reads CASNTNGAAQETQYF. DNA of the CDR3: TGTGCCAGTAACACGAACGGGGCCGCCCAAGAGACCCAGTACTTC.

The rearrangement links TRBV7-8 to TRBJ1-3, with D possibly matching TRBD1 (6 bases). Trimming shortened V by 3 bases and J by 2 bases, and 14 bases separated the two germline ends. The CDR3 consists of 16 residues. Per the germline V gene, CDR1 is SGHVS and CDR2 is FQNEAQ. The CDR3 reads CASSFPPGVTGNTIYF. The CDR3 DNA follows: TGTGCCAGCAGCTTTCCCCCAGGGGTGACTGGAAACACCATATATTTT.

This clonotype was seen repeatedly, ten times or more. DNA for the CDR3: TGTGCCAGCAGCCAATCGCAGGGGTTAGATACGCAGTATTTT. Translation: CASSQSQGLDTQYF. The chain uses TRBV3-1 and TRBJ2-3, with D possibly TRBD1 on 6 matching bases. The CDR3 is made up of 14 amino acids. CDR1 is LGHDT, CDR2 YNNKEL, per germline (reference sequence). V was pared by 2 bases and J by 5 bases, with 11 bases between.

The table lists this clonotype with many counts. This chain joins TRBV27 and TRBJ2-4, with TRBD2 identical over 7 bases. Per germline, CDR1 MNHEY and CDR2 SMNVEV (reference sequence). There are 15 residues in the CDR3. Trimming removed 3 bases from V and 0 bases from J; junction bases left unmatched: 2. The CDR3 reads CASSFGEGAKNIQYF. As DNA, the CDR3 is TGTGCCAGCAGTTTTGGGGAGGGAGCCAAAAACATTCAGTACTTC.

This clonotype came up many times. The chain employs TRBV12-3 or TRBV12-4 and TRBJ1-1; the D gene is possibly TRBD1 (5 bases). V was trimmed by 6 bases and J by 3 bases, leaving 11 bases between them. CDR3 size: 13 residues. CDR3 in amino acids: CASSPGGYTEAFF. In DNA, the CDR3 is TGTGCCAGCAGCCCTGGGGGTTACACTGAAGCTTTCTTT.

V gene TRBV5-1 combines with J gene TRBJ2-7, with 7 bases fitting TRBD1. This CDR3 is built from 14 residues. Germline CDR1 and CDR2: SGHRS and YFSETQ. V shed 2 bases, J shed 2 bases, and the junction held 4 bases outside the gene matches. CDR3 coding DNA: TGCGCCAGCAGCTTCCAAGGGGGCGCCTACGAGCAGTACTTC. Residues: CASSFQGGAYEQYF.

This clonotype showed up just a few times. A much larger clonotype is one base distant, so this may be a read error. V gene TRBV10-2 combines with J gene TRBJ2-6; D gene ambiguous. The CDR3 loop spans 15 amino acids. Germline lookup yields CDR1 WSHSY and CDR2 SAAADI. CDR3 region: CASTRTFSGTNVLTF. CDR3 DNA: TGCGCCAGCACTAGGACGTTTTCTGGGACCAACGTCCTGACTTTC.

This chain's CDR3 is CASSFRTNGYTF. The CDR3 nucleotides read TGTGCCAGCAGTTTTCGGACAAACGGCTACACCTTC. This chain connects TRBV28 to TRBJ1-2; TRBD1 is a possible D gene (5 bases). Trimming took 3 bases from V and 8 from J, leaving 10 bases between them. CDR3 length: 12 amino acids. Per the germline V gene, CDR1 is MDHEN and CDR2 is SYDVKM.

This clonotype was counted a few times. Written as DNA, the CDR3 is TGCAGTGCCTCGCAGGGGCAGGGACGGGGTGAAAAACTGTTTTTT. This encodes CSASQGQGRGEKLFF. The chain joins TRBV20-1 to TRBJ1-4; tentatively, D is TRBD1 (6 bases). CDR1 DFQATT and CDR2 SNEGSKA come from the germline V gene (reference sequence). Trimming pared 6 bases from V and 7 bases from J, leaving 21 bases between. The CDR3 spans 15 residues.

This clonotype was seen repeatedly, ten times or more. The V gene is TRBV9, the J gene TRBJ2-3, with a possible D match to TRBD2 (6 bases). Germline CDR1 reads SGDLS; CDR2 reads YYNGEE. V was pared by 4 bases and J by 5 bases, with 8 bases between. This CDR3 comprises 12 residues. CDR3 nucleotide sequence: TGTGCCAGCAGCAGAGCGGGAGATACGCAGTATTTT. Its protein product is CASSRAGDTQYF. The entire variable domain, with the rest obtained from reference TRBV9 and TRBJ2-3, is as follows: DSGVTQTPKHLITATGQRVTLRCSPRSGDLSVYWYQQSLDQGLQFLIQYYNGEERAKGNILERFSAQQFPDLHSELNLSSLELGDSALYFCASSRAGDTQYFGPGTRLTVL.

This clonotype has a handful of counts. The chain uses TRBV5-6 and TRBJ2-1; D gene ambiguous. Trimming cost V 4 bases and J 9 bases, with 8 bases left between them. The CDR3 covers 11 residues. Germline CDR1 and CDR2: SGHDT and YYEEEE. The chain's CDR3 is CASSHGSEQFF. CDR3 coding DNA: TGTGCCAGCAGCCACGGCTCTGAGCAGTTCTTC.

This clonotype has a handful of counts. A read error may produce the germline difference seen at one junction end. The chain employs TRBV7-9 and TRBJ2-7, with 7 bases identical to TRBD1. The CDR3 consists of 14 residues. Germline assignment: CDR1 SEHNR and CDR2 FQNEAQ (reference sequence). The CDR3 is CANSLDQGAYEQYF. The DNA of the CDR3 is TGTGCCAACAGCTTAGACCAGGGGGCCTACGAGCAGTACTTC.

Details on this clonotype: This may come from a read error, since a much larger clone is one base off. The chain has TRBV20-1 and TRBJ2-1; TRBD2 aligns across 8 bases. The V gene's germline CDR1 is DFQATT and CDR2 SNEGSKA (reference sequence). The CDR3 is 17 amino acids. CDR3 in amino acids: CSARDMAAAGGYNGQFF. CDR3 nucleotides: TGCAGTGCTAGAGATATGGCTGCGGCGGGGGGTTACAATGGGCAGTTCTTC.

The rearrangement joins TRBV5-1 to TRBJ2-7; no firm D call. CDR3 length: 14 amino acids. Germline V CDR1 and CDR2: SGHRS, YFSETQ. With 1 base removed from V and 2 bases from J, the gap between germline ends came to 10 bases. The CDR3 region has the DNA TGCGCCAGCAGCTTGTGGGAAGAAGCCTACGAGCAGTACTTC. This sequence encodes CASSLWEEAYEQYF.

This clonotype was observed at least ten times. This sequence joins TRBV11-2 and TRBJ2-7, with D tentatively TRBD2 (6 bases). Germline CDR1 is SGHAT and CDR2 is FQNNGV. The CDR3 has 14 amino acids. The V and J ends lost 5 bases and 1 base respectively, with 12 bases between them. DNA for the CDR3: TGTGCCAGCAGCCCCTTGGGGGGTTCCTACGAGCAGTACTTC. Protein product: CASSPLGGSYEQYF.

This clonotype was found many times. CDR3: CASGKQYF. DNA for the CDR3: TGTGCCAGCGGAAAGCAGTACTTC. V gene TRBV2 combines with J gene TRBJ2-7; D gene uncertain. Trimming removed 8 bases at V and 8 bases at J, with 4 bases between. Germline lookup yields CDR1 SNHLY and CDR2 FYNNEI. The CDR3 has 8 amino acids.

In its sample, this clonotype was seen many times. The chain uses TRBV2 and TRBJ2-3; 12 nucleotides align to TRBD1. V lost 6 bases to trimming and J lost 4 bases; unmatched junction nucleotides: 5. Germline CDR1 and CDR2: SNHLY and FYNNEI. CDR3 length: 15 residues. The CDR3 loop is CASSGTGGAADTQYF. The CDR3 bases are TGTGCCAGCAGCGGGACAGGGGGCGCGGCAGATACGCAGTATTTT.

This clonotype was counted ten times or more. The chain recombines TRBV11-2 with TRBJ2-5, with a possible D match to TRBD2 (6 bases). Per germline, CDR1 SGHAT and CDR2 FQNNGV. V shed 3 bases and J shed 3 bases, with 11 bases lying between them. The CDR3 sequence is 14 residues long. Here the CDR3 DNA reads TGTGCCAGCAGCTTGGGACTTCGCAAAGAGACCCAGTACTTC. Its translation is CASSLGLRKETQYF.

The sample holds a few counts of this clonotype. The gene calls are TRBV29-1 and TRBJ2-1; D is perhaps TRBD1 (6 bases). V lost 6 bases and J lost 10, with 19 bases in between. The germline gives CDR1 SQVTM, CDR2 ANQGSEA. The CDR3 runs to 13 residues. The CDR3 DNA follows: TGCAGCGTCCCTAAGGGGGTGATTAGCGAGCAGTTCTTC. Protein sequence: CSVPKGVISEQFF.

The V gene is TRBV20-1, the J gene TRBJ1-5; D may be TRBD1 (6 bases). CDR1 DFQATT and CDR2 SNEGSKA come from the germline V gene (reference sequence). The CDR3 is made up of 15 amino acids. Trimming cost V 6 bases and J 3 bases, with 18 bases left between them. The CDR3 sequence is CSAPWSDRINQPQHF. CDR3 nucleotide sequence: TGCAGTGCACCCTGGTCCGACAGGATCAATCAGCCCCAGCATTTT.

This clonotype has only a few counts. This chain uses TRBV18 with TRBJ1-3; no firm D call. The CDR3 runs to 13 residues. V was trimmed by 5 bases and J by 4 bases, leaving 9 bases between them. Germline V gene lookup returns CDR1 KGHSH and CDR2 LQKENI. CDR3 protein: CASSTGSGNTIYF. In DNA, the CDR3 is TGTGCCAGCTCAACTGGATCGGGAAACACCATATATTTT.

The chain links TRBV13 to TRBJ2-3; 11 positions match TRBD2. Germline V gives CDR1 PRHDT, CDR2 FYEKMQ (reference sequence). CDR3 length equals 16 residues. V shed 6 bases, J shed 2 bases, and the junction held 7 bases outside the gene matches. CDR3 in amino acids: CASRRRTSGSTDTQYF. CDR3 DNA sequence: TGTGCCAGCAGAAGAAGGACTAGCGGGTCCACAGATACGCAGTATTTT.

The V call is TRBV29-1, the J call TRBJ2-7; D may correspond to TRBD1 or TRBD2 (6 bases each). Trimming stripped 3 bases from V and 0 bases from J, with 12 bases between. The CDR3 is 14 residues long. CDR1 and CDR2 from the germline V gene are SQVTM and ANQGSEA. The DNA for the CDR3 is TGCAGCGTTGACGGAGGGGGTAGCTCCTACGAGCAGTACTTC. It yields the protein CSVDGGGSSYEQYF.